This T cell receptor (beta chain) derives from a study of T cell responses to AZD1222 COVID-19 vaccine. This CDR3 comprises 14 residues. From germline, CDR1 is GTSNPN and CDR2 SVGIG (reference sequence). The V end was cut by 1 base, the J end by 0 bases, with 7 bases between. As for this clone: What it binds is unknown.

Clones were read by immunoSEQ multiplex PCR, and TCRdb kept only the in-frame ones, dropping some. This table holds 150,000 to 200,000 clones, just over 90% found once. Study findings and constraints: Baseline testing showed seropositivity in only six AZD1222 recipients. Females made up more of the donors, who were largely white British, and clonal diversity may have come out too low. Repertoires were collected only later (after the peak T cell response had occurred). Epitopes outside B.1.351 and B.1.1.7 mutated regions reportedly drew nearly half of spike TCRs.

This chain joins TRBV30 and TRBJ1-5; a possible D gene is TRBD1 (5 bases). Sequencing used peripheral blood, obtained 28 days after the second AZD1222 dose. The receptor was derived from an adult who received the AZD1222 COVID-19 vaccine. The CDR3 nucleotides read TGTGCCTGGAGTGGGGGGGTTAGCAATCAGCCCCAGCATTTT. Protein product: CAWSGGVSNQPQHF.